Each of the 20 T cell receptor beta chains below was sequenced from the same sample in a study of radiation and T cells in renal cell carcinoma. Time point here: blood 4 weeks post-SBRT, at nephrectomy. Documented treatment: 15 Gy SBRT to primary tumor, nephrectomy 4 weeks later. Measured with immunoSEQ multiplex PCR; TCRdb has only the in-frame clones, and not every one. This sample has some 81,000 clones, with roughly 87% found just once. This specimen consisted of blood, obtained from a patient whose treatment included radiotherapy and nephrectomy. These receptors all come from a woman aged 65 to 85 with renal cell carcinoma.

A remark on this clone: Within the sample, other DNA sequences also encode this same CDR3. The CDR3 bases are TGTGCCAGCAGCCAAGGAAACCGGGCTCATTCACCCCTCCACTTT. Translated: CASSQGNRAHSPLHF. The chain has TRBV4-2 and TRBJ1-6; D remains ambiguous. The CDR3 runs 15 residues. Trimming stripped 1 base from V and 8 bases from J, with 12 bases between. The germline V gene encodes CDR1 LGHNA and CDR2 YNFKEQ.

The chain couples TRBV6-5 to TRBJ2-2; D possibly corresponds to TRBD2 (5 bases). The V end was cut by 4 bases, the J end by 1 base, with 13 bases between. The CDR3 consists of 16 residues. Germline CDR1 and CDR2: MNHEY and SVGAGI. CDR3 DNA sequence: TGTGCCAGCAGTTCCGTGGCAGGAGGGAACACCGGGGAGCTGTTTTTT. Its translation is CASSSVAGGNTGELFF.

CDR3 sequence (DNA): TGCGCCAGCAGCTTCGGGGGAGTAGGCTACACCTTC. Amino acids: CASSFGGVGYTF. J is TRBJ1-2 and V is TRBV5-1; possible D gene TRBD1, 5 bases. Germline V gives CDR1 SGHRS, CDR2 YFSETQ. This CDR3 has 12 amino acids. Trimming pared 2 bases from V and 8 bases from J, leaving 10 bases between.

This chain joins TRBV6-5 and TRBJ2-2; D may be TRBD1 (6 bases). V was pared by 2 bases and J by 4 bases, with 11 bases between. Germline loops: CDR1 MNHEY, CDR2 SVGAGI. The CDR3 is made up of 15 amino acids. CDR3 in DNA: TGTGCCAGCAGTTACGAGTCAGGGGTCACCGGGGAGCTGTTTTTT. This codes for CASSYESGVTGELFF.

The chain combines TRBV7-6 with TRBJ2-7; D unclear. Looked up from germline, CDR1 is SGHVS and CDR2 is FNYEAQ. V lost 3 bases and J lost 0, with 9 bases in between. This CDR3 has 14 residues. CDR3 region: CASSFRKLSYEQYF. CDR3 sequence (DNA): TGTGCCAGCAGCTTCAGGAAGCTCTCCTACGAGCAGTACTTC.

The chain joins TRBV7-2 to TRBJ1-5, with TRBD1 identical over 12 bases. CDR1 is SGHTA and CDR2 is FQGNSA in the germline V gene. V lost 2 bases, J lost 4 bases, and 12 bases stayed unmatched. This CDR3 has 19 amino acids. This CDR3 reads CASSLTGTGGASGNQPQHF. The DNA for the CDR3 is TGTGCCAGCAGCTTAACCGGGACAGGGGGCGCGTCAGGGAATCAGCCCCAGCATTTT.

This clone was found once. The chain uses TRBV4-2 and TRBJ1-2; no definite D call. Germline CDR1 is LGHNA and CDR2 is YNFKEQ. CDR3 length equals 15 residues. Trimming pared 0 bases from V and 5 bases from J, leaving 13 bases between. CDR3 protein: CASSQESRTPYGYTF. The CDR3 nucleotides read TGTGCCAGCAGCCAAGAATCCCGGACCCCGTATGGCTACACCTTC.

The chain combines TRBV28 with TRBJ2-6, with 12 bases matching TRBD1. Germline lookup yields CDR1 MDHEN and CDR2 SYDVKM. V shed 4 bases and J 2 bases; nucleotides not matched to a gene: 15. CDR3 length equals 21 residues. In DNA form, the CDR3 reads TGTGCCAGCAGTTATGTCGTTGCGGGACAGGGGGCTGTCGCTGGGGCCAACGTCCTGACTTTC. It is translated as CASSYVVAGQGAVAGANVLTF.

J is TRBJ1-5 and V is TRBV7-2; 7 nucleotides align to TRBD1. The CDR3 runs 15 residues. V dropped 3 bases and J dropped 6; count of bases not matched to a gene: 8. CDR1 and CDR2 from the germline V gene are SGHTA and FQGNSA. The CDR3 protein is CASSLQGGGGQPQHF. As DNA, the CDR3 is TGTGCCAGCAGCTTGCAAGGGGGCGGGGGTCAGCCCCAGCATTTT. Drawing the rest from reference TRBV7-2 and TRBJ1-5, the complete variable domain is GAGVSQSPSNKVTEKGKDVELRCDPISGHTALYWYRQSLGQGLEFLIYFQGNSAPDKSGLPSDRFSAERTGGSVSTLTIQRTQQEDSAVYLCASSLQGGGGQPQHFGDGTRLSIL.

The gene calls are TRBV6-1 and TRBJ1-4; TRBD1 is a possible D gene (6 bases). This CDR3 comprises 14 residues. V was clipped by 6 bases and J by 5 bases, with 13 bases between them. CDR1 is MNHNS, CDR2 SASEGT, per germline. The CDR3 loop is CASRNRAGNEKLFF. CDR3 nucleotides: TGTGCCAGCAGAAACAGGGCCGGGAATGAAAAACTGTTTTTT.

The genes are TRBV9 and TRBJ2-7; possibly TRBD1 for D (6 bases). This CDR3 is 15 amino acids long. Trimming took 2 bases from V and 4 from J, leaving 16 bases between them. The germline V gene has CDR1 SGDLS and CDR2 YYNGEE. CDR3 residues: CASSVGANQVYEQYF. The CDR3 DNA reads as TGTGCCAGCAGCGTGGGGGCAAACCAGGTGTACGAGCAGTACTTC.

This clone has a single count. The chain uses TRBV2 and TRBJ1-5; D might be TRBD1 (5 bases). V lost 8 bases, J lost 7 bases, and 15 bases lay in between. The CDR3 runs to 13 residues. Germline values: CDR1 SNHLY, CDR2 FYNNEI. This chain's CDR3 is CASLRDANQPQHF. The CDR3 region has the DNA TGTGCCAGCCTCCGGGACGCCAACCAGCCCCAGCATTTT.

The V and J genes are TRBV6-1 and TRBJ1-2; D gene ambiguous. Trimming cost V 3 bases and J 4 bases, with 12 bases left between them. The germline V gene encodes CDR1 MNHNS and CDR2 SASEGT. The length of the CDR3 is 14 residues. The CDR3 bases are TGTGCCAGCAGTGACAGCCGAGCGGGCTATGGCTACACCTTC. Encoded protein: CASSDSRAGYGYTF.

V gene TRBV4-3 combines with J gene TRBJ1-2; 7 bases map to TRBD1. Germline CDR1 LGHNA, CDR2 YSLEER. The CDR3 length is 15 residues. Trimming cost V 3 bases and J 6 bases; bases outside gene matches: 10. CDR3 bases: TGCGCCAGCAGCCAGTCGACAGGGAGAGGCGATGGCTACACCTTC. Protein sequence: CASSQSTGRGDGYTF.

A remark on this clone: Other DNA sequences in the sample encode the same CDR3. The chain combines TRBV7-2 with TRBJ1-1; tentative D call: TRBD1 (5 bases). CDR1 and CDR2 (germline): SGHTA, FQGNSA. Trimming took 1 base from V and 3 from J, leaving 6 bases between them. The CDR3 has 13 residues. This CDR3 reads CASSLGGDTEAFF. As DNA, the CDR3 is TGTGCCAGCAGCTTAGGAGGGGACACTGAAGCTTTCTTT.

CDR3 residues: CASSSSGTGGELFF. Here the CDR3 DNA reads TGTGCCAGCAGCTCTTCCGGGACGGGGGGGGAGCTGTTTTTT. This chain joins TRBV7-8 and TRBJ2-2; either TRBD1 or TRBD2 may fit D (5 bases each). CDR3 length: 14 residues. The V end was cut by 4 bases, the J end by 8 bases, with 14 bases between. Germline V gene data show CDR1 as SGHVS and CDR2 as FQNEAQ.

In its sample, this clone was seen a few times. The V gene is TRBV6-1, the J gene TRBJ1-2; TRBD1 aligns across 8 bases. CDR1 and CDR2 from the germline V gene are MNHNS and SASEGT. V dropped 8 bases and J dropped 7; count of bases not matched to a gene: 12. The CDR3 has 14 amino acids. This CDR3 is CASGQYQGAVGYTF. DNA of the CDR3: TGTGCCAGCGGACAATACCAGGGGGCGGTTGGCTACACCTTC.

The rearrangement links TRBV4-1 to TRBJ1-5; 7 nucleotides match TRBD1. The trim removed 1 base at V and 7 bases at J, leaving 10 bases unmatched. This CDR3 spans 16 amino acids. In germline, CDR1 is MGHRA, CDR2 YSYEKL. Here the CDR3 reads CASSQGQGGSGQPQHF. The CDR3 DNA follows: TGCGCCAGCAGCCAAGGACAGGGCGGCTCAGGCCAGCCCCAGCATTTT.

The rearrangement joins TRBV28 to TRBJ2-4, with 7 bases lining up with TRBD2. From germline, CDR1 is MDHEN and CDR2 SYDVKM. J was trimmed by 1 base and V by 6 bases; bases with no gene match: 6. This CDR3 is 15 amino acids long. The CDR3 loop reads CASSLPGGAKNIQYF. The DNA for the CDR3 is TGTGCCAGCAGCTTACCCGGGGGGGCCAAAAACATTCAGTACTTC.

The chain joins TRBV7-9 to TRBJ1-2; the D is unclear. The CDR3 is made up of 15 amino acids. From germline, CDR1 is SEHNR and CDR2 FQNEAQ (reference sequence). V dropped 3 bases and J dropped 2 bases, with 13 bases sitting between them. The CDR3 DNA reads TGTGCCAGCAGCTTGACTGCGTCGGACAACTATGGCTACACCTTC. Residues: CASSLTASDNYGYTF.